The clone carrying this T cell receptor (beta chain) was detected a few times. What it binds is unknown. The data originate from a study of T cell responses to AZD1222 COVID-19 vaccine. The study's findings and limits: The study reported that nearly half of spike-specific TCRs target unmutated variant regions. Just a handful of people given AZD1222 tested seropositive at baseline. The sample set comprised mostly white British donors with more females, and clonal diversity was possibly underestimated.

Germline V CDR1 and CDR2: SGHTA, FQGNSA. V shed 4 bases and J shed 7 bases, with 11 bases lying between them. The CDR3 runs to 14 residues. Repertoires were generated with immunoSEQ multiplex PCR, while TCRdb's copy carries only in-frame clones and drops some. The sample has 140,000 to 150,000 clones, around 91% seen once. The chain recombines TRBV7-2 with TRBJ1-6; D is uncertain. The clonotype was recovered from an adult in good health. This material consisted of peripheral blood, taken on day 0 of AZD1222 vaccination. CDR3: CASSSGAANSPLHF. DNA for the CDR3: TGTGCCAGCAGCTCGGGAGCGGCCAATTCACCCCTCCACTTT. Variable domain in full (rest from reference TRBV7-2 and TRBJ1-6): GAGVSQSPSNKVTEKGKDVELRCDPISGHTALYWYRQSLGQGLEFLIYFQGNSAPDKSGLPSDRFSAERTGGSVSTLTIQRTQQEDSAVYLCASSSGAANSPLHFGNGTRLTVT.